This entry features one TCR beta chain sequence. Its cognate antigen is unknown. This specimen belongs to a study of shared clonotypes between healthy human individuals. Turning to the study itself: There were three CD4 naive, three CD4 memory, two CD8 naive and one CD8 memory plates per donor.

This table comes from immunoSEQ multiplex PCR, and its TCRdb copy is limited to in-frame clones, with some not included. The sample lists around 2,000,000 clones; over 85% were seen once. Trimming removed 2 bases from V and 2 bases from J; junction bases left unmatched: 6. This CDR3 comprises 16 residues. The germline CDR1 and CDR2 sequences are SNHLY and FYNNEI. Study conclusions and caveats: Clonotype sharing among donors was expected to depend on sequencing depth.

The chain combines TRBV2 with TRBJ1-5; TRBD1 matches 7 bases. The sequence derives from a man between 18 and 35 years old in good health. The specimen sequenced was naive CD4+ T cells sorted from blood. Subset defined: CD45RA+ positively selected. Here the CDR3 reads CASSESGTARNQPQHF. CDR3 bases: TGTGCCAGCAGTGAATCCGGGACAGCGCGCAATCAGCCCCAGCATTTT.